This T cell receptor (beta chain) came from a study of PD-L1 blockade in urothelial cancer. TCRdb's table, derived via immunoSEQ multiplex PCR, lists solely in-frame clones and lacks some. The data contain tens of thousands of clones, roughly 87% of them singletons. Findings of the study overall: Below-median TCR clonality that was measured in pretreatment blood predicted better survival.

Concerning this clone: Antigen unknown.

Trimming pared 7 bases from V and 3 bases from J, leaving 18 bases between. Germline V lookup: CDR1 LNHDA, CDR2 SQIVND (reference sequence). The CDR3 has 15 amino acids. Sequences were derived from PBMCs, sampled around atezolizumab (anti-PD-L1) treatment. The chain is built from TRBV19 and TRBJ1-2; D gene uncertain. The sequence came from a man between 65 and 85 years old with urothelial cancer. CDR3 sequence reads: CASTPRDPRDYGYTF. The CDR3 DNA follows: TGTGCCAGTACTCCACGGGATCCTCGGGACTATGGCTACACCTTC.